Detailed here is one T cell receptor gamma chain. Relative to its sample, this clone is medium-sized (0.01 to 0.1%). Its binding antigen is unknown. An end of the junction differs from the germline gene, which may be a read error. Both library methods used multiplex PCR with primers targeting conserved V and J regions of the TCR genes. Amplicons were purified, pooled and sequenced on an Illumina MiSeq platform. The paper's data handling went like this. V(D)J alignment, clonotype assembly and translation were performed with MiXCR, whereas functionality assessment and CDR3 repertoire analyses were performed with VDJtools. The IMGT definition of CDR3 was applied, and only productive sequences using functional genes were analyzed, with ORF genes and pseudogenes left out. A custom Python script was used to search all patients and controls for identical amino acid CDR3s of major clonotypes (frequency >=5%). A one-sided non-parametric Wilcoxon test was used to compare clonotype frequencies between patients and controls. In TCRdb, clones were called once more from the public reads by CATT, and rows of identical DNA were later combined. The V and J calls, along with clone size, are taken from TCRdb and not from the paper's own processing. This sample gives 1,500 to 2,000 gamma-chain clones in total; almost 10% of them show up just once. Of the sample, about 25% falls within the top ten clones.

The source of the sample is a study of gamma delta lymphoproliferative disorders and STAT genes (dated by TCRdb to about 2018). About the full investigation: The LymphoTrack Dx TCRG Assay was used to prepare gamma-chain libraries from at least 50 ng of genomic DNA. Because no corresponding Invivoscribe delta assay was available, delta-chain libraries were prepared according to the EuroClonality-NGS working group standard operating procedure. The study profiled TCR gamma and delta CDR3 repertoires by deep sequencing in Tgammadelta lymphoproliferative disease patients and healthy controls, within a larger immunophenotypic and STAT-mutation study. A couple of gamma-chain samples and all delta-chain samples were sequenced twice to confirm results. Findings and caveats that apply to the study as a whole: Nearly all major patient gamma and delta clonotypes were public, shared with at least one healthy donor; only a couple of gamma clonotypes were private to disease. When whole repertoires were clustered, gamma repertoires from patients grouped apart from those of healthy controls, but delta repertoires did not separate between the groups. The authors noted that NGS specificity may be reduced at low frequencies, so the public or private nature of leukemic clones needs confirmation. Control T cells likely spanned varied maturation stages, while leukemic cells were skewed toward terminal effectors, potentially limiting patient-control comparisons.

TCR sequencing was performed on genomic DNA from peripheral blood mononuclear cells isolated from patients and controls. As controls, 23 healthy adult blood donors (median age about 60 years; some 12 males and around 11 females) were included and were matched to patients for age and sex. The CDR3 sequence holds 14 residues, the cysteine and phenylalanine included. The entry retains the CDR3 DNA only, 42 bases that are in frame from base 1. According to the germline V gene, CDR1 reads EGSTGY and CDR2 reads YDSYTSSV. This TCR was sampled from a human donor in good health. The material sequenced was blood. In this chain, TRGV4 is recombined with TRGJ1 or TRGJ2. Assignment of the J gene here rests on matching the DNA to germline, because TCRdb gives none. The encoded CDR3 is CATWVGGIYYKKLF. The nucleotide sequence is TGTGCCACCTGGGTTGGGGGAATTTATTATAAGAAACTCTTT.